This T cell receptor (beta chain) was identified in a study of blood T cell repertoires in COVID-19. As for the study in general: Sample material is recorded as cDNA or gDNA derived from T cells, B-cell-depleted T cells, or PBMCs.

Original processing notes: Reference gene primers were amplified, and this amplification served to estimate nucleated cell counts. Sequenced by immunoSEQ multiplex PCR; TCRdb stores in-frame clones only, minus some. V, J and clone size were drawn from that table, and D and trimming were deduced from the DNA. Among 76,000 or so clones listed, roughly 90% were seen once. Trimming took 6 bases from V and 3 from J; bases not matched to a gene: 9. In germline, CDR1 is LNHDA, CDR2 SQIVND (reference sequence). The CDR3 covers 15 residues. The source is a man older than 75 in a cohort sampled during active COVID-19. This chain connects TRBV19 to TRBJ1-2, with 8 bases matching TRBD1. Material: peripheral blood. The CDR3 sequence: CASSLRQGSDYGYTF. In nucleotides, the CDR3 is TGTGCCAGTAGCCTACGACAGGGGAGCGACTATGGCTACACCTTC.